The text below deals with one T cell receptor beta chain. The record originates from a study of CD8+ T cells in alopecia areata. The CDR3 is 13 residues long. In germline, CDR1 is PRHDT, CDR2 FYEKMQ (reference sequence). V was trimmed by 3 bases and J by 4 bases, leaving 9 bases between them. Extracted from the samples, RNA was reverse transcribed into cDNA to serve as the sequencing template. Produced via immunoSEQ multiplex PCR; TCRdb's table is partial and in-frame only. The sample yields roughly 250,000 clones, roughly two thirds seen once. This specimen was CD4+ T cells sorted from blood, taken at week 0. The J gene is TRBJ2-5, the V gene TRBV13; possibly TRBD1 for D (6 bases). The source is a human donor with alopecia areata. This CDR3 reads CASSFRGRETQYF. DNA of the CDR3: TGTGCCAGCAGCTTCAGGGGACGAGAGACCCAGTACTTC.